This TCR beta chain came from a study of T cells in localized non-small cell lung cancer. Whole-study findings and limits: Within adjacent lung there appeared a median approximately 60 of the top 100 tumor clones. Tumor trailed uninvolved adjacent lung in T cell clonality, which peaked there. Density of T cells in blood, when higher, went with longer overall survival.

As for this clone: Its antigen is not identified. This sample includes further DNA sequences coding for the same CDR3.

The CDR3 is 16 amino acids. Trimming shortened V by 5 bases and J by 2 bases, and 17 bases separated the two germline ends. The germline gives CDR1 SGHDT, CDR2 YYEEEE. The repertoire was sequenced with immunoSEQ multiplex PCR; TCRdb's copy has only in-frame clones and lacks some. Among about 33,000 clones listed, under 85% were seen once. The TCR was taken from a male donor aged 60 or over with stage II squamous cell lung carcinoma. The chain couples TRBV5-6 to TRBJ2-1, with TRBD1 as a possible D gene (5 bases). Here the sequenced sample was peripheral blood, taken before any cancer treatment. DNA for the CDR3: TGTGCCAGCAGTTCCCCGACCAGGGCAACCTACAATGAGCAGTTCTTC. Translating it yields CASSSPTRATYNEQFF.